This T cell receptor (beta chain) came from a study of molecular identifiers for immune sequencing clone quantification. Study overall: Replicate runs used RNA from approximately 20,000 or 100,000 naive CD8 cells, which was split five ways into aliquots, and four of those aliquots were then sequenced.

Notes on this clonotype: Its cognate antigen is unknown.

The CDR3 is 13 residues long. The germline V gene encodes CDR1 MNHEY and CDR2 SMNVEV (reference sequence). Unmatched junction bases numbered 8, after V lost 5 bases and J lost 10 bases. Overall study results and limits: Clone sizes could be underestimated for highly expanded clones when identical TCR molecules share a barcode.

Each CDR3 protein gets one entry after TCRdb re-called the PCR reads with MiXCR. The sample yields over 55,000 distinct CDR3 sequences, less than 20% seen once. V gene TRBV27 combines with J gene TRBJ2-1; 7 bases fit TRBD2. Sequenced input: naive CD8+ T cells from blood, with Jurkat cell RNA spiked in. Subset reported: FACS-sorted CD8+CD4-CCR7+CD45RA+ naive T cells. The origin of this receptor is a human donor in good health. Some libraries in this study had Jurkat cell RNA spiked in. Here the CDR3 DNA reads TGTGCCAGCAGTCTTCGGTTTAGCGGGGAGCAGTTCTTC. Its protein product is CASSLRFSGEQFF.